The T cell receptor beta chain described here comes from a study of CD8+ T cells in alopecia areata. Findings of the study overall: Possibly because of HLA-related factors, TCR sharing was less clear across patients than in mice.

As for this clone: Its antigen is unknown.

CDR1 and CDR2 from the germline V gene are MNHEY and SMNVEV (reference sequence). V was pared by 8 bases and J by 0 bases, with 14 bases between. This CDR3 has 15 residues. TCR sequencing used cDNA made by reverse transcription of extracted RNA. Produced via immunoSEQ multiplex PCR; TCRdb's table is partial and in-frame only. This table has over 110,000 clones, about 47% appearing once. V and J are TRBV27 and TRBJ1-5, with TRBD1 as a possible D gene (5 bases). The sample here was CD4+ T cells sorted from blood, taken at week 0. This clonotype originated in a human donor with alopecia areata. The CDR3 spells CASSEGAYSNQPQHF. The CDR3 DNA sequence: TGTGCCAGCTCCGAAGGGGCTTATAGCAATCAGCCCCAGCATTTT.